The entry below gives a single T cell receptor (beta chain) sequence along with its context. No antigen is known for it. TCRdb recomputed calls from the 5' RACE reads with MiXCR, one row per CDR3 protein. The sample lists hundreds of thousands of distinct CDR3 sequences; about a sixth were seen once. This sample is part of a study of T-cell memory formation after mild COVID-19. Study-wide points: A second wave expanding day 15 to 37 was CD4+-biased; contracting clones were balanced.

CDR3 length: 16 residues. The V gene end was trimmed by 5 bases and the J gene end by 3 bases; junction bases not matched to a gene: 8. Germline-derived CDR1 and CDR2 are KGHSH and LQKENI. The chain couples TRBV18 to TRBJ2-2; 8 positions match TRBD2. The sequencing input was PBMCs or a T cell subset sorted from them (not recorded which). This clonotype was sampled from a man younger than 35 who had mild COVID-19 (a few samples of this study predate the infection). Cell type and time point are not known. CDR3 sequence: CASSSRGGSDTGELFF. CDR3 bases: TGTGCCAGCTCATCACGGGGGGGTTCGGACACCGGGGAGCTGTTTTTT. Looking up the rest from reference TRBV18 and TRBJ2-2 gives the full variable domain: NAGVMQNPRHLVRRRGQEARLRCSPMKGHSHVYWYRQLPEEGLKFMVYLQKENIIDESGMPKERFSAEFPKEGPSILRIQQVVRGDSAAYFCASSSRGGSDTGELFFGEGSRLTVL.